This T cell receptor beta chain was recorded in a study of T cells expressing NK-cell markers. TCRdb re-called the 5' RACE reads and gives one entry per CDR3 protein, without DNA. This table holds fewer than 300,000 distinct CDR3 sequences. The germline gives CDR1 SGHRS, CDR2 YFSETQ. The CDR3 loop spans 16 amino acids. The rearrangement uses TRBV5-1 and TRBJ1-1. Sequences were obtained from blood T cells: a sorted CD56 or NKG2C T cell subset, CD4+ or CD8+ T cells, or bulk PBMC T cells (not recorded which). This TCR derives from a woman aged 18-70 years in good health. The CDR3: CASSGREPRRNTEAFF.